This record looks at one TCR beta chain sequence and its context. The sample is drawn from a study of blood T cell repertoires in COVID-19. Study context: Whether acute or convalescent, the COVID-19 samples came from the United States, Italy and Spain.

The V end was cut by 4 bases, the J end by 3 bases, with 5 bases between. The CDR3 loop spans 11 amino acids. Germline CDR1 is SGHRS and CDR2 is YFSETQ. TCRdb's copy holds only in-frame clones and misses some; the assay was immunoSEQ multiplex PCR. This sample has more than 200,000 clones; around 84% occur once, and the top ten carry roughly 4%. V gene TRBV5-1 combines with J gene TRBJ2-7; D uncertain. The receptor comes from a man in his 60s with acute or convalescent COVID-19. The sample was peripheral blood. The CDR3 bases are TGCGCCAGCAGCCAAAACTACGAGCAGTACTTC. Protein sequence: CASSQNYEQYF.